This T cell receptor beta chain was found in a study of OX40 agonist ivuxolimab in advanced cancers. Whole-study context: Hepatocellular carcinoma, melanoma, renal cell or head and neck cancer was diagnosed in the dose-escalation patients.

This CDR3 has 16 amino acids. CDR1 is LNHDA and CDR2 is SQIVND in the germline V gene (reference sequence). The table came from immunoSEQ multiplex PCR; TCRdb's copy has only in-frame clones and leaves some out. The data hold tens of thousands of clones, with around 83% observed a single time. Blood samples were obtained at baseline, cycle 4 day 1, and cycle 7 day 1. Findings of the study overall: CD8+ T cells were the subset that, on average, had more expanded clones than CD4+.

Regarding this clone: The antigen is unknown. The junction and the germline gene differ at one end; a read error may be behind it.

The chain combines TRBV19 with TRBJ2-2; 9 positions match TRBD1. This specimen consisted of CD4+ or CD8+ T cells sorted from blood, obtained in a trial of the OX40 agonist ivuxolimab. The receptor was isolated from an adult with an advanced solid tumor such as melanoma, head and neck, liver or kidney cancer. The CDR3 spells CASSRQGVANTGELFF. The CDR3 nucleotides are TGTGCCAGTTCCCGACAGGGGGTTGCGAACACCGGGGAACTGTTTTTT.